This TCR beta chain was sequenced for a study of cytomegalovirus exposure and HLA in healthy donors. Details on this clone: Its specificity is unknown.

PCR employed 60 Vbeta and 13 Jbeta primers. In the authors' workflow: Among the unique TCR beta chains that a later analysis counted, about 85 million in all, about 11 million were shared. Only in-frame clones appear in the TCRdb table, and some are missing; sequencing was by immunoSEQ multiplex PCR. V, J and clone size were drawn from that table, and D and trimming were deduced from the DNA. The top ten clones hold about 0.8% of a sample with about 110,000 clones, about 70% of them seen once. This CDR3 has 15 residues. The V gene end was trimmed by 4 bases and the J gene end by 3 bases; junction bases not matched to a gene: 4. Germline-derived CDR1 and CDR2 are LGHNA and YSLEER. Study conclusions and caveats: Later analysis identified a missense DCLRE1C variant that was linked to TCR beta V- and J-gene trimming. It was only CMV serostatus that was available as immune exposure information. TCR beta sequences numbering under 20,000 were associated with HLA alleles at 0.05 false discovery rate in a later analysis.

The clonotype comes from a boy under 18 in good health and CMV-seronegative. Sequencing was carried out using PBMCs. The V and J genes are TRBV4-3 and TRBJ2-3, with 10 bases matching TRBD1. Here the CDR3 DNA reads TGCGCCAGCAGCCCCAGGACAGGGGGAACAGATACGCAGTATTTT. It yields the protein CASSPRTGGTDTQYF.